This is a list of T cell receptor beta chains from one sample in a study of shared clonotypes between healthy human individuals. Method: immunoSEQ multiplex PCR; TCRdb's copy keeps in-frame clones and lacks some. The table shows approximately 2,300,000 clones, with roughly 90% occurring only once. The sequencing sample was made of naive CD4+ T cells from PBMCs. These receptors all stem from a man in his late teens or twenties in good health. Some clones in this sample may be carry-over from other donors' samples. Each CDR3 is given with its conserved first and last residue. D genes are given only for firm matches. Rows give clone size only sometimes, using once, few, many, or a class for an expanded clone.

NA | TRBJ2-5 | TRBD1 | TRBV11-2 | TGTGCCAGCAGCGCTCGGACAGGGAAGTTAGGGGAGACCCAGTACTTC | CASSARTGKLGETQYF
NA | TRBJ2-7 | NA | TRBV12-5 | TGTGCTAGTGGTTTGGCCCCGCGGGCCTGCGTTGGCTACGAGCAGTACTTC | CASGLAPRACVGYEQYF
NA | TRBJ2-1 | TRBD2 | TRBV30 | TGTGCCTACCAGCGGGGGACTAATGAGCAGTTCTTC | CAYQRGTNEQFF
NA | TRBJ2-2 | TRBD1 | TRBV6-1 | TGTGCCAGCAGTGATCAGGGGGCGTACGGGGAGCTGTTTTTT | CASSDQGAYGELFF
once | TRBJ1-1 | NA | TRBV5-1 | TGCGCCAGCAGCTTGGATCTAGGAGAAGCTTTCTTT | CASSLDLGEAFF
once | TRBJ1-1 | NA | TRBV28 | TGTGCCAGCTGGGTCCAACGAAACACTGAAGCTTTCTTT | CASWVQRNTEAFF
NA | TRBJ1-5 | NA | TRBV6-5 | TGTGCCAGCAGTCGGAGACGCAATCAGCCCCAGCATTTT | CASSRRRNQPQHF
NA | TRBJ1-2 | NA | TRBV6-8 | TGTGCCGGTCACCTCGACAGGCCTAACTATGGCTACACCTTC | CAGHLDRPNYGYTF
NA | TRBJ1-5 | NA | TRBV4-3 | TGCGCCAGCAGCCAAGATCGGTCAGGTCTCAATCAGCCCCAGCATTTT | CASSQDRSGLNQPQHF
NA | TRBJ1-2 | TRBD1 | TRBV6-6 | TGTGCCAGCAGCCTCAGGGGGCACAACTATGGCTACACCTTC | CASSLRGHNYGYTF
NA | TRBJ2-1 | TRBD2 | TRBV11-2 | TGTGCCAGCAGCTCCTTTCGAGCGGGAGACCGGAATGAGCAGTTCTTC | CASSSFRAGDRNEQFF
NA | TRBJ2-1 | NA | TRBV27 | TGTGCCAGCAGGCGGATCCCTTTCCATGAGCAGTTCTTC | CASRRIPFHEQFF
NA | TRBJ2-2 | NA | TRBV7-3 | TGTGCCAGCAGCGTAGATGGTTCCGGGGAGCTGTTTTTT | CASSVDGSGELFF
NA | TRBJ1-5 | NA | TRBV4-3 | TGCGCCAGCAGCCAAGAAGCAGGATACAATCAGCCCCAGCATTTT | CASSQEAGYNQPQHF
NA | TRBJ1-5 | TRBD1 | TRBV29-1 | TGCAGCGTAGCCAGGGGGAGCAATCAGCCCCAGCATTTT | CSVARGSNQPQHF
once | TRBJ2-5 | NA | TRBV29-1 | TGCAGCGCTGACGCTCTAGGAGGAGAGACCCAGTACTTC | CSADALGGETQYF
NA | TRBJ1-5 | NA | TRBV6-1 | TGTGCCAGCAGTGAAGTAGGGGTGAGCAATCAGCCCCAGCATTTT | CASSEVGVSNQPQHF
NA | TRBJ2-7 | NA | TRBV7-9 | TGTGCCAGCAGCTGGGACGGGAGGGGGCGAACCTACGAGCAGTACTTC | CASSWDGRGRTYEQYF
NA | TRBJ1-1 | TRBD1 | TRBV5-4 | TGTGCCAGCAGCTTGGGGGGGACAGGGCCTACTGAAGCTTTCTTT | CASSLGGTGPTEAFF
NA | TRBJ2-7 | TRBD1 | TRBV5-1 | TGCGCCAGCAGCTTGGCTCGACAGGGGGGCTACGAGCAGTACTTC | CASSLARQGGYEQYF
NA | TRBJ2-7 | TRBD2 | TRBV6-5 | TGTGCCAGCACTCCTGGCGGGAGCTACGAGCAGTACTTC | CASTPGGSYEQYF
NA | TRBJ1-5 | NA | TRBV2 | TGTGCCAGCAGTGCTGGGGGCGCGGACAATCAGCCCCAGCATTTT | CASSAGGADNQPQHF
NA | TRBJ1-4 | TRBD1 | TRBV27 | TGTGCCAGCAGTCCTCGGGACAGTACTATTGCAACTAATGAAAAACTGTTTTTT | CASSPRDSTIATNEKLFF
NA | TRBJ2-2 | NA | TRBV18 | TGTGCCAGCTCACGTACCGGGACTCCGAACACCGGGGAGCTGTTTTTT | CASSRTGTPNTGELFF
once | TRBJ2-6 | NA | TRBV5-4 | TGTGCCAGCAGCTTGTCCGTCGGCTCTGGGGCCAACGTCCTGACTTTC | CASSLSVGSGANVLTF
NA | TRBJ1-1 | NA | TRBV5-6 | TGTGCCAGCAGCTATACAACGAGGGGCACTGAAGCTTTCTTT | CASSYTTRGTEAFF
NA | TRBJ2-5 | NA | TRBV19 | TGTGCCAGTAGTATAGGACTGCCCGGGACCCAGTACTTC | CASSIGLPGTQYF
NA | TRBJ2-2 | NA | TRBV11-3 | TGTGCCAGCAGTAGGCGGAACACCGGGGAGCTGTTTTTT | CASSRRNTGELFF
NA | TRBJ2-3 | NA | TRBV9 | TGTGCCAGCAGCATATTTCGGGCAGGGGTGAGGGATACGCAGTATTTT | CASSIFRAGVRDTQYF
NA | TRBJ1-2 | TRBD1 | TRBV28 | TGTGCCAGCAGTCACGCGACAGGGGGGATAAGAGGCTACACCTTC | CASSHATGGIRGYTF
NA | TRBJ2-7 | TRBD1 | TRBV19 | TGTGCCAGTGAAGACAGGGGAGGTGCGTACGAGCAGTACTTC | CASEDRGGAYEQYF
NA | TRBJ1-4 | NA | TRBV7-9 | TGTGCCAGCAAGATGAGGGATGAAAAACTGTTTTTT | CASKMRDEKLFF
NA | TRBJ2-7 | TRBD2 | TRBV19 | TGTGCCAGTAGTATTCGACTAGCGGTAACCTACGAGCAGTACTTC | CASSIRLAVTYEQYF
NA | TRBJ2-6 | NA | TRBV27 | TGTGCCAGCAGCCCTCGAAAGGGATCGGGCGTCAACGTCCTGACTTTC | CASSPRKGSGVNVLTF
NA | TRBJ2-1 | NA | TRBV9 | TGTGCCAGCAGCCCAATGGACAGTACGGGTTACAATGAGCAGTTCTTC | CASSPMDSTGYNEQFF
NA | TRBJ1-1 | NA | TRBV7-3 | TGTGCCAGCAGCTTAAGGGCGAACACTGAAGCTTTCTTT | CASSLRANTEAFF